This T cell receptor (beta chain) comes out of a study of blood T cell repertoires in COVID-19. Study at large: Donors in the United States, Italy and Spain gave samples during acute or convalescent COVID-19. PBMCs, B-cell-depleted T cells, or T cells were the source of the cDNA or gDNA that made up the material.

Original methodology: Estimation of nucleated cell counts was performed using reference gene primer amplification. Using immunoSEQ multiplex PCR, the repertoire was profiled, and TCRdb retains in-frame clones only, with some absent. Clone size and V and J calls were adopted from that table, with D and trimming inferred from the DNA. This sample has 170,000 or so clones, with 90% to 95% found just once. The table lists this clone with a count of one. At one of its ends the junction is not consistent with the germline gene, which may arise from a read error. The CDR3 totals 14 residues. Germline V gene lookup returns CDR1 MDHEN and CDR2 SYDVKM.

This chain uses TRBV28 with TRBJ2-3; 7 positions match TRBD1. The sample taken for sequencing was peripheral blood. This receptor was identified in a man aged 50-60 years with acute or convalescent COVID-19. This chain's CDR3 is CASSVLLGTATQYF. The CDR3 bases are TGTGCCAGCAGTGTCCTTCTCGGGACAGCTACGCAGTATTTT.